These T cell receptor beta chains were read from a single sample in a study of response to subunit inactivated influenza vaccine. TCRdb redid the calling of the RT-PCR reads with MiXCR, one entry per CDR3 protein. The sample lists about 570,000 distinct CDR3 sequences, roughly 12% seen once, with about 10% in the top ten. The same sample was also used in a study of T cells expressing NK-cell markers.

The sequenced sample was PBMCs from blood, obtained on the day of vaccination. These receptor sequences come from a man aged 45 to 65 who received an inactivated influenza vaccine. The CDR3 runs from the conserved cysteine through the conserved F or W. The order of the fields is clone size, J gene, D gene, V gene, CDR3 protein, CDR3 DNA. The D gene is left open where the match is weak. Where a row states a size, it is once, few, many or the class of an expanded clone; other rows omit it.

clone size: many; J gene: TRBJ2-1; D gene: TRBD1; V gene: TRBV20-1; CDR3 protein: CSARVLGQGAYNEQFF; CDR3 DNA: TGCAGTGCTAGAGTGCTAGGACAGGGTGCCTACAATGAGCAGTTCTTC
clone size: many; J gene: TRBJ1-1; D gene: .; V gene: TRBV12-3/TRBV12-4; CDR3 protein: CASSSVGGKIF; CDR3 DNA: TGTGCCAGCAGCTCCGTTGGGGGTAAGATCTTT
clone size: many; J gene: TRBJ1-4; D gene: .; V gene: TRBV3-1; CDR3 protein: CASSQDSGSRDEKLFF; CDR3 DNA: TGTGCCAGCAGCCAAGACAGTGGGAGTAGGGATGAAAAACTGTTTTTT
clone size: many; J gene: TRBJ2-3; D gene: .; V gene: TRBV7-9; CDR3 protein: CASSLGGARGDTQYF; CDR3 DNA: TGTGCCAGCAGCTTAGGTGGGGCCCGGGGAGATACGCAGTATTTT
clone size: many; J gene: TRBJ2-3; D gene: TRBD2; V gene: TRBV5-1; CDR3 protein: CASSEAGVPTDTQYF; CDR3 DNA: TGCGCCAGCAGCGAGGCGGGGGTGCCCACAGATACGCAGTATTTT
clone size: few; J gene: TRBJ2-7; D gene: .; V gene: TRBV10-3; CDR3 protein: CAISGYRDTYEQYF; CDR3 DNA: TGTGCCATCAGTGGTTACCGGGACACTTACGAGCAGTACTTC
clone size: .; J gene: TRBJ2-2; D gene: TRBD2; V gene: TRBV6-1; CDR3 protein: CASSVGLAGAGSGELFF; CDR3 DNA: TGTGCCAGCAGTGTCGGACTAGCGGGGGCCGGCTCCGGGGAGCTGTTTTTT
clone size: few; J gene: TRBJ2-3; D gene: TRBD2; V gene: TRBV4-2; CDR3 protein: CASSRPGLAGLPSDTQYF; CDR3 DNA: TGTGCCAGCAGCCGCCCGGGACTAGCGGGGCTTCCTTCAGATACGCAGTATTTT
clone size: .; J gene: TRBJ2-4; D gene: .; V gene: TRBV7-9; CDR3 protein: CASSQEVQTKNIQYF; CDR3 DNA: TGTGCCAGCAGTCAAGAAGTACAGACCAAAAACATTCAGTACTTC
clone size: few; J gene: TRBJ2-1; D gene: TRBD1; V gene: TRBV10-3; CDR3 protein: CAISESGQGRYNEQFF; CDR3 DNA: TGTGCCATCAGTGAGTCGGGACAGGGGAGGTACAATGAGCAGTTCTTC